The 14 T cell receptor beta chains below come from one sample, sequenced in a study of blood T cell repertoires in COVID-19. Clones were sequenced by immunoSEQ multiplex PCR, and TCRdb holds only the in-frame ones, with some missing. Of around 310,000 clones in the sample, about 91% were seen once. Sequenced: peripheral blood. All receptors derive from an older woman with acute or convalescent COVID-19.

J is TRBJ1-6 and V is TRBV7-6; D is unresolved. Germline V gene sequence: CDR1 SGHVS, CDR2 FNYEAQ. The CDR3 is 16 residues long. V dropped 0 bases and J dropped 7 bases, with 13 bases sitting between them. This CDR3 is CASSLASAAKNSPLHF. In DNA form, the CDR3 reads TGTGCCAGCAGCTTAGCCAGCGCGGCGAAGAATTCACCCCTCCACTTT.

The rearrangement uses TRBV7-2 and TRBJ2-1; 9 nucleotides align to TRBD2. Trimming at V came to 4 bases and at J to 4 bases, leaving 5 bases not matched to a gene. The CDR3 contains 15 residues. The germline V gene encodes CDR1 SGHTA and CDR2 FQGNSA. CDR3 protein: CASSSWTSVYNEQFF. For the CDR3, the DNA is TGTGCCAGCAGCTCCTGGACTAGCGTATACAATGAGCAGTTCTTC.

The genes are TRBV5-1 and TRBJ2-7; TRBD2 matches at 8 bases. CDR3 length equals 14 residues. V trimming: 4 bases; J trimming: 5 bases; junction bases outside the gene matches: 8. Germline V gene lookup returns CDR1 SGHRS and CDR2 YFSETQ. The CDR3 spells CASSREGRGNEQYF. CDR3 sequence (DNA): TGCGCCAGCAGCCGGGAGGGCCGGGGAAACGAGCAGTACTTC.

This clone was picked up one time. The rearrangement uses TRBV28 and TRBJ1-2, with a tentative D call TRBD1 (6 bases). Trimming removed 8 bases from V and 5 bases from J, with 18 bases in between. Germline lookup yields CDR1 MDHEN and CDR2 SYDVKM. CDR3 length: 14 amino acids. CDR3 in DNA: TGTGCCAGCTTTACGGGGGGGCGCGGATATGGCTACACCTTC. As protein: CASFTGGRGYGYTF.

The chain uses TRBV9 and TRBJ2-7; 7 bases are a match to TRBD1. The CDR3 consists of 16 residues. Germline assignment: CDR1 SGDLS and CDR2 YYNGEE. V was clipped by 4 bases and J by 3 bases; unmatched bases: 13. The CDR3 bases are TGTGCCAGCAGCTTTTCCCCGGACAGGTTGCTCTACGAGCAGTACTTC. The encoded protein is CASSFSPDRLLYEQYF.

V usage is TRBV21-1 and J usage is TRBJ1-1; the table gives TRBD1 as D, unverified against the DNA. TRBV21-1 is tagged as a pseudogene. The CDR3 loop spans 12 amino acids. The CDR3 region has the DNA TGTGCCAGCAGGACAGGGAACACTGAAGCTTTCTTT. Amino acid sequence: CASRTGNTEAFF.

This rearrangement joins TRBV5-1 to TRBJ2-3, with TRBD2 matching 16 bases. Germline trimming cut 4 bases from V and 3 bases from J; bases unmatched to any gene: 8. Per the germline V gene, CDR1 is SGHRS and CDR2 is YFSETQ. The CDR3 is 18 residues long. The CDR3 nucleotides read TGCGCCAGCAGCCTCGGGACTAGCGGGAGGGCCGGGACAGATACGCAGTATTTT. Translating gives CASSLGTSGRAGTDTQYF.

V usage is TRBV5-1 and J usage is TRBJ1-2; 11 nucleotides match TRBD1. Germline trimming cut 5 bases from V and 7 bases from J; bases unmatched to any gene: 10. The CDR3 contains 15 residues. The V gene's germline CDR1 is SGHRS and CDR2 YFSETQ. CDR3 sequence reads: CASRNGQGADFGYTF. The CDR3 nucleotides read TGCGCCAGCAGAAACGGACAGGGGGCGGATTTTGGCTACACCTTC.

The gene calls are TRBV5-1 and TRBJ1-6; 8 bases match TRBD1. The CDR3 is 13 amino acids. Per the germline V gene, CDR1 is SGHRS and CDR2 is YFSETQ. Germline trimming cut 5 bases from V and 5 bases from J; bases unmatched to any gene: 0. Here the CDR3 reads CASRDRDNSPLHF. In DNA, the CDR3 is TGCGCCAGCAGGGACAGGGATAATTCACCCCTCCACTTT. The full variable domain, rest sourced from reference TRBV5-1 and TRBJ1-6, is KAGVTQTPRYLIKTRGQQVTLSCSPISGHRSVSWYQQTPGQGLQFLFEYFSETQRNKGNFPGRFSGRQFSNSRSEMNVSTLELGDSALYLCASRDRDNSPLHFGNGTRLTVT.

This rearrangement joins TRBV7-9 to TRBJ1-3; the match to TRBD1 covers 8 bases. The CDR3 runs 14 residues. Germline-derived CDR1 and CDR2 are SEHNR and FQNEAQ (reference sequence). J lost 1 base, V lost 5 bases, and 1 base had no gene match. CDR3 nucleotides: TGTGCCAGCAGCGGACAGGGTTCTGGAAACACCATATATTTT. Encoded protein: CASSGQGSGNTIYF.

This chain connects TRBV7-2 to TRBJ2-2; 9 bases are a match to TRBD2. CDR1 is SGHTA and CDR2 is FQGNSA in the germline V gene. The length of the CDR3 is 16 residues. The junction had 4 bases not matched to a gene; V was cut back by 4 bases and J by 1 base. The CDR3 region is CASSSVAGVNTGELFF. The CDR3 DNA reads as TGTGCCAGCAGCTCAGTAGCGGGAGTGAACACCGGGGAGCTGTTTTTT.

This clone was seen just once. This chain connects TRBV9 to TRBJ1-1; the D is unclear. Germline loops: CDR1 SGDLS, CDR2 YYNGEE. Trimming pared 7 bases from V and 5 bases from J, leaving 21 bases between. The CDR3 covers 15 residues. The CDR3 reads CASGPGELGRTEAFF. The CDR3 nucleotides read TGTGCCAGCGGGCCTGGCGAACTCGGGAGGACTGAAGCTTTCTTT.

This chain links TRBV28 with TRBJ1-2, with TRBD1 matching over 10 bases. This CDR3 region has 16 residues. V lost 1 base to trimming and J lost 3 bases; unmatched junction nucleotides: 5. Germline-derived CDR1 and CDR2 are MDHEN and SYDVKM. The DNA for the CDR3 is TGTGCCAGCAGTTTATTGACAGGGGGCGCGGACTATGGCTACACCTTC. It codes for CASSLLTGGADYGYTF.

The chain combines TRBV5-1 with TRBJ2-2, with D maybe TRBD1 (6 bases). CDR3 length: 15 amino acids. The V end lost 2 bases, the J end lost 0 bases, and 8 bases lay between the germline ends. Germline loops: CDR1 SGHRS, CDR2 YFSETQ. The CDR3 DNA sequence: TGCGCCAGCAGCTTTCAGGGGCCGAACACCGGGGAGCTGTTTTTT. As protein: CASSFQGPNTGELFF.